Listed below are T cell receptor beta chains from one sample, sequenced in a study of T cell repertoires in cytomegalovirus infection. TCRdb reprocessed the reads with MiXCR, giving one entry per CDR3 protein. The sample lists around 570,000 distinct CDR3 sequences; around 40% were seen once. These receptors have no known antigen. The sample in question was cultured PBMCs, obtained from culture after CMV antigen stimulation. These receptors came from a human donor in good health (CMV status not recorded). Some clones in this sample may be carry-over from other donors' samples. CDR3s include the opening cysteine and the closing phenylalanine or tryptophan. A D gene is named only where the DNA matches it firmly. Clone size is given for some rows only: seen once, a few or many times, or a class if the clone is expanded.

>TRBV4-1|TRBD1|.|TRBJ2-7|20
TGCGCCAGCAGCCAAGAAGAATCCCGGGACAGGCTCCTAAGCTCCTACGAGCAGTACTTC
CASSQEESRDRLLSSYEQYF
>TRBV19|.|.|TRBJ1-1|13
TGTGCCAGTAGTGCCGTTCTGAACACTGAAGCTTTCTTT
CASSAVLNTEAFF
>TRBV2|.|.|TRBJ2-7|10
TGTGCGGCAGGGAGATACGAGCAGTACTTC
CAAGRYEQYF
>TRBV12-3/TRBV12-4|TRBD1|.|TRBJ2-1|14
TGTGCCAGCAGTTTGACAGGGATGGGCGATGAGCAGTTCTTC
CASSLTGMGDEQFF
>TRBV12-3/TRBV12-4|.|.|TRBJ1-2|13
TGTGCCAGCAGACCAACAGGATTCTATGGCTACACCTTC
CASRPTGFYGYTF
>TRBV7-7|.|.|TRBJ2-2|13
TGTGCCAGCAGCTCTAAATGGTCCGGGGAGCTGTTTTTT
CASSSKWSGELFF
>TRBV18|.|.|TRBJ2-7|14
TGTGCCAGCTCACGGGTGACGGATCCCTACGAGCAGTACTTC
CASSRVTDPYEQYF
>TRBV6-1|TRBD1|few|TRBJ1-5|16
TGTGCCAGCAGTGAATGGCAGGGGGCCGGCAATCAGCCCCAGCATTTT
CASSEWQGAGNQPQHF
>TRBV29-1|TRBD2|.|TRBJ2-3|15
TGCAGCGTTGTGGAAGCGGGGGGGCCCACAGATACGCAGTATTTT
CSVVEAGGPTDTQYF
>TRBV10-2|TRBD1|few|TRBJ2-7|14
TGCGCCAGCAGAACCGGTACAGGGGGTCTCGAGCAGTACTTC
CASRTGTGGLEQYF
>TRBV19|.|.|TRBJ1-1|14
TGTGCCAGTAGTAAGATCACAGTGAACACTGAAGCTTTCTTT
CASSKITVNTEAFF
>TRBV6-6|.|.|TRBJ2-5|11
TGTGCCAGCGACAACGGTGGGACCCAGTACTTC
CASDNGGTQYF
>TRBV7-2|TRBD1|many|TRBJ1-3|17
TGTGCCAGCAGCTTAGCCCAGGGGGGCTACACTGGAAACACCATATATTTT
CASSLAQGGYTGNTIYF
>TRBV20-1|.|.|TRBJ1-2|16
TGCAGTGCCAACCCCCCGGTGGGAAGCCGAAACTATGGCTACACCTTC
CSANPPVGSRNYGYTF
>TRBV10-3|.|.|TRBJ1-2|13
TGTGCCATCAGTCAAGACAGGAGGCATGGCTACACCTTC
CAISQDRRHGYTF
>TRBV19|TRBD1|.|TRBJ1-4|14
TGTGCCAGTAGTGAACAACAGGGGAATGAAAAACTGTTTTTT
CASSEQQGNEKLFF
>TRBV6-2/TRBV6-3|.|once|TRBJ1-2|13
TGTGCCAGCAGTTACCCTTGGGTAGATGGCTACACCTTC
CASSYPWVDGYTF
>TRBV25-1|.|.|TRBJ1-5|15
TGTGCCAGCAGTGAAGGTCAGATAAACAATCAGCCCCAGCATTTT
CASSEGQINNQPQHF
>TRBV7-6|.|.|TRBJ1-1|14
TGTGCCAGCAGTGGAACACCTCAACTGGGGGAAGCTTTCTTT
CASSGTPQLGEAFF
>TRBV6-1|TRBD1|few|TRBJ1-1|14
TGTGCCAGCAAAAGACAGGGGGAGAGCACTGAAGCTTTCTTT
CASKRQGESTEAFF
>TRBV30|.|.|TRBJ2-1|12
TGTGCCTGGAGTGAAACCGCGAATGAGCAGTTCTTC
CAWSETANEQFF
>TRBV2|.|few|TRBJ1-5|16
TGTGCCAGCAGTCGCGGAACCTTCAATAGCAATCAGCCCCAGCATTTT
CASSRGTFNSNQPQHF
>TRBV7-6|TRBD2|many|TRBJ2-7|16
TGTGCCAGCAGCCCCGGACTAGCGGGAGATAGTAGCGAGCAGTACTTC
CASSPGLAGDSSEQYF
>TRBV7-2|.|few|TRBJ2-1|15
TGTGCCAGCAGCTTAGTTTACGGGACAAAGAATGAGCAGTTCTTC
CASSLVYGTKNEQFF
>TRBV7-8|.|many|TRBJ2-2|15
TGTGCCAGCAGAATAAGGAGTGTGACGACCGGGGAGCTGTTTTTT
CASRIRSVTTGELFF
>TRBV7-2|.|.|TRBJ2-5|16
TGTGCCAGCAGCTTAGGACGGTCGGCCTCCCAAGAGACCCAGTACTTC
CASSLGRSASQETQYF
>TRBV5-1|.|once|TRBJ1-4|15
TGCGCCAGCAGTGGAATTGGACTCACGGGAGAAAAACTGTTTTTT
CASSGIGLTGEKLFF
>TRBV3-1|TRBD1|few|TRBJ2-5|15
TGTGCCAGCAGCTACTCGGACAGGACAACCAAGAGGAGGTACTTC
CASSYSDRTTKRRYF
>TRBV29-1|.|.|TRBJ2-1|12
TGCAGCGTTGAAGAGGCCGGGAATGAGCAGTTCTTC
CSVEEAGNEQFF
>TRBV28|.|.|TRBJ2-7|21
TGTGCCAGCAGTCCTTGGCCCGTAACCGGGGCGAAGGAGGGTCCGGCCTACGAGCAGTACTTC
CASSPWPVTGAKEGPAYEQYF
>TRBV7-2|.|.|TRBJ1-2|13
TGTGCCAGCAGGGGGGGGTGGATCTATGGCTACACCTTC
CASRGGWIYGYTF
>TRBV19|TRBD2|.|TRBJ2-1|14
TGTGCCAGTAGTATCGGGGGGAGGGCCGATGAGCAGTTCTTC
CASSIGGRADEQFF
>TRBV18|.|.|TRBJ2-7|13
TGTGCCAGCTCACCGGGGGACCAAGCCGAGCAGTACTTC
CASSPGDQAEQYF
>TRBV7-8|TRBD1|.|TRBJ1-1|15
TGTGCCAGCACCCCTAGGACAGGGGGCTACACTGAAGCTTTCTTT
CASTPRTGGYTEAFF
>TRBV7-2|.|few|TRBJ2-5|14
TGTGCCAGCAGCCGACGACCGGGGCAGGAGACCCAGTACTTC
CASSRRPGQETQYF
>TRBV5-6|.|.|TRBJ2-2|15
TGTGCCAGCAGCTTGGGCCAGCAAAACACCGGGGAGCTGTTTTTT
CASSLGQQNTGELFF
>TRBV28|.|few|TRBJ2-2|15
TGTGCCAGCACCACACCCGGGATCAACACCGGGGAGCTGTTTTTT
CASTTPGINTGELFF
>TRBV7-2|.|few|TRBJ2-1|12
TGTGCCAGCAGCTTATACGGGAGTGAGCAGTTCTTC
CASSLYGSEQFF
>TRBV6-1|.|.|TRBJ2-7|12
TGTGCCAGCAGTGATCAGGGGGGCGAGCAGTACTTC
CASSDQGGEQYF
>TRBV5-1|TRBD2|.|TRBJ2-5|15
TGCGCCAGCAGCATCGGGACTAGCGGGAAGCAGACCCAGTACTTC
CASSIGTSGKQTQYF
>TRBV27|TRBD1|few|TRBJ1-5|15
TGTGCCAGCAGTCCATGGACAGGGGCCAATCAGCCCCAGCATTTT
CASSPWTGANQPQHF
>TRBV11-2|TRBD2|.|TRBJ2-7|18
TGTGCCAGCAGCTTAGGTGGAGTAGCGGGAGAGTCCCCCTACGAGCAGTACTTC
CASSLGGVAGESPYEQYF
>TRBV12-3/TRBV12-4|.|few|TRBJ2-1|12
TGTGCCAGCAGTTTTGGGGACAATGAGCAGTTCTTC
CASSFGDNEQFF
>TRBV6-8|.|few|TRBJ1-1|14
TGTGCCAGCAGCCGACAGACCTTGAACACTGAAGCTTTCTTT
CASSRQTLNTEAFF
>TRBV7-2|TRBD1|few|TRBJ1-2|14
TGTGCCAGCACTCGACAGGGGGGAGACTATGGCTACACCTTC
CASTRQGGDYGYTF
>TRBV6-4|.|.|TRBJ2-7|14
TGTGCCAGCAGTGCCGAGGAGGGCCCCTACGAGCAGTACTTC
CASSAEEGPYEQYF
>TRBV12-3/TRBV12-4|.|.|TRBJ2-2|13
TGTGCCAGCAGGTCCCAAGGGGCCGGGGAGCTGTTTTTT
CASRSQGAGELFF
>TRBV6-2/TRBV6-3|.|few|TRBJ2-1|13
TGTGCCAGCAAAGGACTCTTCTACAATGAGCAGTTCTTC
CASKGLFYNEQFF
>TRBV9|TRBD2|.|TRBJ2-1|20
TGTGCCAGCAGCTCGAGTTCGGGACTAGCGGGAGATTGGGACGTCGATGAGCAGTTCTTC
CASSSSSGLAGDWDVDEQFF
>TRBV7-2|.|many|TRBJ1-1|14
TGTGCCAGCAGCTTAGGGCCAACCACGACTGAAGCTTTCTTT
CASSLGPTTTEAFF
>TRBV20-1|TRBD2|.|TRBJ2-2|15
TGCAGTGCTCCACTAGCGGGGGGGGACGGCGGGGAGCTGTTTTTT
CSAPLAGGDGGELFF
>TRBV19|.|few|TRBJ1-2|13
TGTGCCAGTAGTACGGGGGCGGCCTATGGCTACACCTTC
CASSTGAAYGYTF
>TRBV19|.|.|TRBJ1-5|16
TGTGCCAGTAGTATAGACGGACCTACGGTGAATCAGACCCAGCATTTT
CASSIDGPTVNQTQHF
>TRBV4-1|.|.|TRBJ1-2|14
TGCGCCAGCAGCCAACAGGGATTGGACTATGGCTACACCTTC
CASSQQGLDYGYTF
>TRBV3-1|.|.|TRBJ2-3|15
TGTGCCAGCAGCCAAACACCCGGACTCACAGATACGCAGTATTTT
CASSQTPGLTDTQYF
>TRBV28|.|.|TRBJ2-2|14
TGTGCCAGCAGTACCCCGGGAAACACCGGGGAGCTGTTTTTT
CASSTPGNTGELFF
>TRBV7-2|.|many|TRBJ2-7|15
TGTGCCAGCAGCTTATCCATTCAGGGGACCTACGAGCAGTACTTC
CASSLSIQGTYEQYF
>TRBV12-3/TRBV12-4|.|.|TRBJ2-2|20
TGTGCCAGCAGTTTAACCCCCGATTGGGCGGAAGAACAATCGACCGGGGAGCTGTTTTTT
CASSLTPDWAEEQSTGELFF
>TRBV30|.|.|TRBJ2-3|18
TGTGCCTGGGAAAAGCGTTGGCTTTCTCCCGAGAGCACAGATACGCAGTATTTT
CAWEKRWLSPESTDTQYF
>TRBV6-5|TRBD2|.|TRBJ2-7|14
TGTGCCAGCAGTTACGTTGCGGGAGGGCGCGAGCAGTACTTC
CASSYVAGGREQYF